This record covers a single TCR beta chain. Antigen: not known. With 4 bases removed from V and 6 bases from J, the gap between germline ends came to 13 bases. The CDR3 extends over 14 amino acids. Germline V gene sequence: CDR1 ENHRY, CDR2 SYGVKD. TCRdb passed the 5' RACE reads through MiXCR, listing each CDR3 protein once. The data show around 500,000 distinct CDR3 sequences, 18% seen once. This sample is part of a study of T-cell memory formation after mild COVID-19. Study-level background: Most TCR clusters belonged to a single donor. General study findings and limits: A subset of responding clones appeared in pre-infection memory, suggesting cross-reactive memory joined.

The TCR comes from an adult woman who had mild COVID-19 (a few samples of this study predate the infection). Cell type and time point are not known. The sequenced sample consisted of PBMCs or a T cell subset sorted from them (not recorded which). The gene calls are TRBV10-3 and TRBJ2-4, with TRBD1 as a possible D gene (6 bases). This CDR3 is CAISATLGGNIQYF. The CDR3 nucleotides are TGTGCCATCAGTGCGACCCTAGGGGGAAACATTCAGTACTTC.